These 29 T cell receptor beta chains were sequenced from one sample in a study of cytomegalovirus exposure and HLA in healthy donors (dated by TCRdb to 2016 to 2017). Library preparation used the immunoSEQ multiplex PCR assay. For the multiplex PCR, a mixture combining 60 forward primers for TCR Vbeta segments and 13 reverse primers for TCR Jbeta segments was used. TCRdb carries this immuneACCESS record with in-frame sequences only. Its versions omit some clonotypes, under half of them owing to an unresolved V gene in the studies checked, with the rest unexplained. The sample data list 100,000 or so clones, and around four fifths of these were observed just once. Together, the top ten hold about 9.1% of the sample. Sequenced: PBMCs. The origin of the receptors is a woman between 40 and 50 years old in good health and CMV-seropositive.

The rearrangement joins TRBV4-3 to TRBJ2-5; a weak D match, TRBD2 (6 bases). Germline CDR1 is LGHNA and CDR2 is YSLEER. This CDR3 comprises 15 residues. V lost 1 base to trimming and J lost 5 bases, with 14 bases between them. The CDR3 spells CASSQAYGAGETQYF. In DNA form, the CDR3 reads TGCGCCAGCAGCCAAGCATACGGGGCGGGGGAGACCCAGTACTTC.

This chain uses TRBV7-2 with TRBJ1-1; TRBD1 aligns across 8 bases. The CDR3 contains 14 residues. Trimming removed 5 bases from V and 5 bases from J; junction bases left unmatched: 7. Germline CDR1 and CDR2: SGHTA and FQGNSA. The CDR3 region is CASSIHRGYTEAFF. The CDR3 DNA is TGTGCCAGCAGCATACACAGGGGGTATACTGAAGCTTTCTTT.

CDR3 DNA sequence: TGTGCCAGCAGCAAAAGAGGAGAAGAGACCCAGTACTTC. This translates into CASSKRGEETQYF. The chain links TRBV6-1 to TRBJ2-5; D ambiguous. Germline CDR1 reads MNHNS; CDR2 reads SASEGT. V was cut by 6 bases and J by 3 bases, with 11 bases left in between. The CDR3 contains 13 residues.

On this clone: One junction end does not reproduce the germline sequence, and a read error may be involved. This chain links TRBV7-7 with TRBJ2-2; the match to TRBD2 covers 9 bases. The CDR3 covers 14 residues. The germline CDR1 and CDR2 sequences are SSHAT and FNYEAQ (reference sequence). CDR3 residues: CASSPRTSDGELFF. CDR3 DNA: TGTGCTAGCAGCCCCAGGACTAGCGACGGGGAGCTGTTTTTT.

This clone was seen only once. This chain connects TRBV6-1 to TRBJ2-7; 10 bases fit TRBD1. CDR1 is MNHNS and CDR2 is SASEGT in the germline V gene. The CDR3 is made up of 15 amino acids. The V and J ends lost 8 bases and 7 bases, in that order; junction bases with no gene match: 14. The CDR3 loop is CASGRTGGIPREQYF. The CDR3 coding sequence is TGTGCCAGCGGCCGGACAGGGGGTATCCCTCGTGAGCAGTACTTC.

CDR3 sequence (DNA): TGTGCCAGCCAAACAGGGTCCGGGGCCAACGTCCTGACTTTC. Translation gives CASQTGSGANVLTF. The chain joins TRBV28 to TRBJ2-6; a possible D gene is TRBD1 (6 bases). This CDR3 comprises 14 residues. The germline gives CDR1 MDHEN, CDR2 SYDVKM. V was clipped by 8 bases and J by 4 bases, with 12 bases between them.

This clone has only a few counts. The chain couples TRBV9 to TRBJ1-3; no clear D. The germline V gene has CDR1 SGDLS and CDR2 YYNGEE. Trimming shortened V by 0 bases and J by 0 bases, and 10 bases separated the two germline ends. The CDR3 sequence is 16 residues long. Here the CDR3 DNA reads TGTGCCAGCAGCGTAGACCCCAGACTCTCTGGAAACACCATATATTTT. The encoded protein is CASSVDPRLSGNTIYF.

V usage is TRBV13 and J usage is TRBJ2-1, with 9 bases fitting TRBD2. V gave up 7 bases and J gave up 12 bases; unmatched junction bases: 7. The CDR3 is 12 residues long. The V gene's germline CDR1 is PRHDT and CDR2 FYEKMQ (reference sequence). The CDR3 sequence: CASNTAGGRQFF. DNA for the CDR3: TGTGCCAGCAACACAGCGGGGGGACGGCAGTTCTTC.

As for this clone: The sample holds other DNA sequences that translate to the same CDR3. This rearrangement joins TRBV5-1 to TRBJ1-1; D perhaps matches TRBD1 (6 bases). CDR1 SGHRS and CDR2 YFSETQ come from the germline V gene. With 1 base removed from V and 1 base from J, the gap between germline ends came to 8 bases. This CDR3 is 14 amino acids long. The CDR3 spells CASSLRGGNTEAFF. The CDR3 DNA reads TGCGCCAGCAGCTTGAGGGGGGGGAACACTGAAGCTTTCTTT.

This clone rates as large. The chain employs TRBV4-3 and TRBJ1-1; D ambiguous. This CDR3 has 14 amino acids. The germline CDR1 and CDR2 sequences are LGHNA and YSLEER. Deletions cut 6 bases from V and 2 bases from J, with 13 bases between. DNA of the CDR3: TGCGCCAGCAGTTCCCTCGGAGGAAACACTGAAGCTTTCTTT. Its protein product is CASSSLGGNTEAFF.

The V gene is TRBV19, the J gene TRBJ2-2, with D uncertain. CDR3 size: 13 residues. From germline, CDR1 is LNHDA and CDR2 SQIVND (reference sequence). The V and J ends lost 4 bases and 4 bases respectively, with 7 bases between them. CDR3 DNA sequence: TGTGCCAGTAGTACTAGATTCACCGGGGAGCTGTTTTTT. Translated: CASSTRFTGELFF.

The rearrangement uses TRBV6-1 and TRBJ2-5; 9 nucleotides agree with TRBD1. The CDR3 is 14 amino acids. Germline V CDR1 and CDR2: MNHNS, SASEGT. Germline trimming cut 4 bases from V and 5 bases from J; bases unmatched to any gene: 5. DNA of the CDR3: TGTGCCAGCAGTGGGACAGGGGCGTGGGAGACCCAGTACTTC. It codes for CASSGTGAWETQYF.

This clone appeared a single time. DNA of the CDR3: TGTGCCAGCAGTTTCCTCCTCTCGGGGGGCTCCGGGGAGCTGTTTTTT. Amino acids: CASSFLLSGGSGELFF. The rearrangement joins TRBV27 to TRBJ2-2, with D possibly TRBD2 on 7 matching bases. Germline V gene lookup returns CDR1 MNHEY and CDR2 SMNVEV (reference sequence). CDR3 length: 16 amino acids. The ends were cut back, 3 bases at V and 6 bases at J, with 17 bases in the middle.

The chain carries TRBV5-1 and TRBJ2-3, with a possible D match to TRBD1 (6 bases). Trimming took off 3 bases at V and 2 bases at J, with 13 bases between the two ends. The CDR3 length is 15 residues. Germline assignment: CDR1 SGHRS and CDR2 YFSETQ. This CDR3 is CASSYVTGITDTQYF. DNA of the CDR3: TGCGCCAGCAGCTACGTTACAGGGATCACAGATACGCAGTATTTT.

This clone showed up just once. The CDR3 DNA follows: TGTGCCAGCAGCACTCGGACTAGTCAGGCGGAGACCCAGTACTTC. Residues: CASSTRTSQAETQYF. V is TRBV7-2 and J is TRBJ2-5; TRBD2 matches at 7 bases. The CDR3 is 15 amino acids. Germline values: CDR1 SGHTA, CDR2 FQGNSA. V lost 5 bases, J lost 5 bases, and 11 bases stayed unmatched.

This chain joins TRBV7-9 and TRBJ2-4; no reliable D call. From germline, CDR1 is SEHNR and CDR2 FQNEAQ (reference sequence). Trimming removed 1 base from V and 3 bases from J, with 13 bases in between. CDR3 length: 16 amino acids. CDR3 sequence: CASSLGGSFGKNIQYF. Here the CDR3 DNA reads TGTGCCAGCAGCTTAGGAGGTTCTTTCGGCAAAAACATTCAGTACTTC.

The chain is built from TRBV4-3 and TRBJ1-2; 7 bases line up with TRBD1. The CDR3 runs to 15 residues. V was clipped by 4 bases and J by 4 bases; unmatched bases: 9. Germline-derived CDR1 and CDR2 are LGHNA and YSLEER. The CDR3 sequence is CASSLTGLGGYGYTF. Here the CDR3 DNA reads TGCGCCAGCAGCCTGACAGGGCTAGGGGGCTATGGCTACACCTTC.

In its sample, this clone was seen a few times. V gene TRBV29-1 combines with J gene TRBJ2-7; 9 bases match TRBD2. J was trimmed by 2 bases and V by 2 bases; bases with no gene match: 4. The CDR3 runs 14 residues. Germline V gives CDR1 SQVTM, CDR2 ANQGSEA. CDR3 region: CSVEIVAGAYEQYF. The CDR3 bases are TGCAGCGTTGAAATTGTAGCGGGAGCCTACGAGCAGTACTTC.

CDR3 DNA sequence: TGCGCCAGCAGCTTGGAAGGGGTTGCAAACACCATATATTTT. Translated: CASSLEGVANTIYF. The chain links TRBV5-1 to TRBJ1-3; TRBD1 is a possible D gene (5 bases). There are 14 residues in the CDR3. Germline assignment: CDR1 SGHRS and CDR2 YFSETQ. The V gene lost 0 bases and the J gene lost 6 bases, with 10 bases spanning the gap.

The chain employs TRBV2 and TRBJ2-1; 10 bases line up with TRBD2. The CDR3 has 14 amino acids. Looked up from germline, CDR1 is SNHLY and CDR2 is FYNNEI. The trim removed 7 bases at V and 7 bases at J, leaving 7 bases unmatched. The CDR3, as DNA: TGTGCCAGCACCCGTAGCGGGGGGCGAAATGAGCAGTTCTTC. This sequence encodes CASTRSGGRNEQFF.

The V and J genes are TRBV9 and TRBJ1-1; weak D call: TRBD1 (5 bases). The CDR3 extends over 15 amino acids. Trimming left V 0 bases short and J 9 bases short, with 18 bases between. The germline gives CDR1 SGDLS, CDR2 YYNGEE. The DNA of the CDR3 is TGTGCCAGCAGCGTAGATGGTGCGGGGACCTTGAAAGCTTTCTTT. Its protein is CASSVDGAGTLKAFF.

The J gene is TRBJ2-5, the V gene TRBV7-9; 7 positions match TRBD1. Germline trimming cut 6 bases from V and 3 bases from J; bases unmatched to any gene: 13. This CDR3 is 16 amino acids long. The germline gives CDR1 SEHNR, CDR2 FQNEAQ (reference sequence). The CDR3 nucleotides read TGTGCCAGCAGTGATGTCCCCGGGACAGCAAAAGAGACCCAGTACTTC. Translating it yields CASSDVPGTAKETQYF.

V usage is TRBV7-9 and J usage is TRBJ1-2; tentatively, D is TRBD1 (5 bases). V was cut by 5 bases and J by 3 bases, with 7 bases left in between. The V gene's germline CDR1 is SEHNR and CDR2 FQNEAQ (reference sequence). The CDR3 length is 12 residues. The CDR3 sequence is CASSQGDYGYTF. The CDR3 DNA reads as TGTGCCAGCAGCCAGGGCGACTATGGCTACACCTTC.

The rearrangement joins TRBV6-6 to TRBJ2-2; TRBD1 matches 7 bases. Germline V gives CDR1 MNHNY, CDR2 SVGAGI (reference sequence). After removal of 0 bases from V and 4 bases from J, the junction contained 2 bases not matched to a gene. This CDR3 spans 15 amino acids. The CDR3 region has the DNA TGTGCCAGCAGTTACTCGGCAGGGGGCACCGGGGAGCTGTTTTTT. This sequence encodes CASSYSAGGTGELFF.

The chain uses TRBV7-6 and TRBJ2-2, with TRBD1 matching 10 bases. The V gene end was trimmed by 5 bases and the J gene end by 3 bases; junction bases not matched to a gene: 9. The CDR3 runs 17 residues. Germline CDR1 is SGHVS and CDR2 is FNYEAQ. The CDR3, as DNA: TGTGCCAGCAGCCTCCCCCCCGGGACAGGGGACACCGGGGAGCTGTTTTTT. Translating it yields CASSLPPGTGDTGELFF.

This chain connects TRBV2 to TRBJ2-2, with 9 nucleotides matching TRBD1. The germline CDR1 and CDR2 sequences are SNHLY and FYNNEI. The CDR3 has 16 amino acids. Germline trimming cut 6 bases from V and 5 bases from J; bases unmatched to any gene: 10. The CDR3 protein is CASRDSGTGSTGELFF. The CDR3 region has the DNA TGTGCCAGCAGGGATTCCGGGACAGGGTCGACCGGGGAGCTGTTTTTT.

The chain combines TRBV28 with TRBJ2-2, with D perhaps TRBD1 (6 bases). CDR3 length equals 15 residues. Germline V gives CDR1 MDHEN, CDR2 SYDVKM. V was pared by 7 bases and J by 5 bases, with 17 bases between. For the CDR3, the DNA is TGTGCCAGCATGTTACAGGGAACTTCGACCGGGGAGCTGTTTTTT. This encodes CASMLQGTSTGELFF.

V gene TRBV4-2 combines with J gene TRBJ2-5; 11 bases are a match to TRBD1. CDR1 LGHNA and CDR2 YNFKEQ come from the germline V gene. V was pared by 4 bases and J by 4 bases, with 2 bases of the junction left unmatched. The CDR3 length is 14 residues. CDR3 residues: CASSRDRGTETQYF. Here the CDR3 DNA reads TGTGCCAGCAGCCGGGACAGGGGGACAGAGACCCAGTACTTC.

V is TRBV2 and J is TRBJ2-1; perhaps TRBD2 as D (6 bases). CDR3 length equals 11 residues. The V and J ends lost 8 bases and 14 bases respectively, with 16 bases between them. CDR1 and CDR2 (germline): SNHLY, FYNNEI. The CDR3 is CASRDFQGKFF. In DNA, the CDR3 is TGTGCCAGCCGGGACTTTCAGGGCAAGTTCTTC.